This entry features one T cell receptor (beta chain) sequence. Its antigen is still unknown. This record belongs to a study of Ad26.COV2.S vaccination and SARS-CoV-2 variants. About the study: As a participant in COV1001, the donor was in the Ad26.COV2.S trial arm.

Described treatment: some 20 received Ad26.COV2.S at low or high dose, single or two shots; roughly 5 received placebo; per-sample allocation not given. Collection of samples fell on day 63 after the first vaccine or placebo injection. The shot given was an Ad26 vector that makes Wuhan-strain SARS-CoV-2 spike. Study-level results: Whether participants received vaccine or placebo, their non-spike TCR breadth was similar. Vaccine recipients surpassed placebo recipients in spike-specific TCR breadth.

Profiled with immunoSEQ multiplex PCR; TCRdb holds only in-frame clones, not every one. The data show approximately 300,000 clones, about 82% seen once. The receptor was derived from a person aged 18-65 years who received the Ad26.COV2.S COVID-19 vaccine or a placebo. The input for sequencing was peripheral blood, taken in a trial of Ad26.COV2.S vaccine versus placebo.

This CDR3 is CASSLQHGYTF. The CDR3 region has the DNA TGTGCCAGCAGTTTGCAGCATGGCTACACCTTC. The chain carries TRBV28 and TRBJ1-2; D remains ambiguous. Trimming removed 3 bases at V and 6 bases at J, with 5 bases between. CDR3 length equals 11 residues. The germline V gene has CDR1 MDHEN and CDR2 SYDVKM.